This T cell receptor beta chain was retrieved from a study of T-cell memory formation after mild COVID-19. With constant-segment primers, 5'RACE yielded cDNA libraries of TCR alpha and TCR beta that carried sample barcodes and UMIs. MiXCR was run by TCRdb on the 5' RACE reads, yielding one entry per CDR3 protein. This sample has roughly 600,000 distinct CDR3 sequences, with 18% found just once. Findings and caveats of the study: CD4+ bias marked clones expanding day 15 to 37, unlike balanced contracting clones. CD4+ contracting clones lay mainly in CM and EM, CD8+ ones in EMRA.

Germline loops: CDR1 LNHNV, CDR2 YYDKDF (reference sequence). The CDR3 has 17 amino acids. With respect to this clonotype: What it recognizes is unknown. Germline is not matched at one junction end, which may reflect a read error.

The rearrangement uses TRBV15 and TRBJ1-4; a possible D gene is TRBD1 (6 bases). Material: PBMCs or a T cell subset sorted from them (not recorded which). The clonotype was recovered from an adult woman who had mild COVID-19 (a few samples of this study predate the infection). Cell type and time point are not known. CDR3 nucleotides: TGTGCCACCAGTAGAGACCTTCGAACAGGGTTAGCCGAAAAACTGTTTTTT. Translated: CATSRDLRTGLAEKLFF.